Listed below are T cell receptor beta chains from one sample, sequenced in a study of T cells in localized non-small cell lung cancer. Data came from immunoSEQ multiplex PCR; TCRdb stores just in-frame clones and leaves some out. The table lists around 3,900 clones, more than 35% of them singletons, with approximately 5.7% in the top ten. The sequencing used lung tumor tissue, collected before any cancer treatment. Receptor source: a woman aged 35 to 70 with stage I lung adenocarcinoma. Both conserved end residues are part of each CDR3. Fields, in order: D gene, V gene, clone size, J gene, CDR3 length, CDR3 protein, CDR3 DNA. D genes are given only for firm matches. The size of a clone is reported for some rows only, either as once, few or many, or as a class for expanded clones.

.,TRBV18,.,TRBJ2-5,14,CASSPDAVQETQYF,TGTGCCAGCTCACCCGACGCGGTCCAAGAGACCCAGTACTTC
.,TRBV15,few,TRBJ2-7,14,CATSPSRDPSEQYF,TGTGCCACCAGCCCTTCCCGGGACCCCTCAGAGCAGTACTTC
.,TRBV29-1,.,TRBJ2-3,12,CSVRESTDTQYF,TGCAGCGTGCGGGAATCCACAGATACGCAGTATTTT
TRBD2,TRBV4-1,.,TRBJ2-7,15,CASSQGQGGTYEQYF,TGCGCCAGCAGCCAAGGGCAGGGAGGGACCTACGAGCAGTACTTC
.,TRBV6-8,medium-sized,TRBJ1-1,14,CASSYSFRTPQAFF,TGTGCCAGCAGTTACTCATTTCGGACACCCCAAGCTTTCTTT
.,TRBV25-1,.,TRBJ2-7,15,CASSEEGGAIYEQYF,TGTGCCAGCAGTGAAGAGGGGGGAGCGATCTACGAGCAGTACTTC
.,TRBV15,.,TRBJ2-7,14,CATSWTNPSYEQYF,TGTGCCACCAGCTGGACTAACCCCTCCTACGAGCAGTACTTC
.,TRBV30,.,TRBJ2-1,12,CAFRRSYNEQFF,TGTGCCTTTCGGAGGTCCTACAATGAGCAGTTCTTC
TRBD2,TRBV6-8,few,TRBJ2-1,19,CASSTTSGTQRGVYNEQFF,TGTGCCAGCAGTACGACTAGCGGGACCCAACGAGGCGTGTACAATGAGCAGTTCTTC
.,TRBV29-1,.,TRBJ2-3,15,CSVEDGWFGTDTQYF,TGCAGCGTTGAAGATGGGTGGTTTGGCACAGATACGCAGTATTTT